This T cell receptor (beta chain) is from a study of T cell repertoires in cytomegalovirus infection. Broader study findings: HLA-C-restricted TCR beta clonotypes specific for CMV led the ex vivo response.

MiXCR was run by TCRdb on the reads, yielding one entry per CDR3 protein. The data contain fewer than 850,000 distinct CDR3 sequences, roughly 29% of them seen just once; the ten biggest clones take up 10% to 15%. The CDR3 totals 16 residues. Germline CDR1 reads SGHVS; CDR2 reads FNYEAQ. Remarks on this clonotype: Antigen: not known. A much larger clone lies a single base off, so this may be a read error.

V gene TRBV7-6 combines with J gene TRBJ2-3; D is unclear. The TCR was taken from a human donor in good health (CMV status not recorded). Some clones in this sample may be carry-over from other donors' samples. The input for sequencing was cultured CD8+ T cells from PBMCs, taken from culture after CMV antigen stimulation. DNA of the CDR3: TGTGCCAGCAGCTTAGCGATAGGCAGACTCACAGATGCGCAGTATTTT. Protein: CASSLAIGRLTDAQYF.